This T cell receptor beta chain was identified during a study of blood T cell repertoires in COVID-19. Study at large: Some COVID-19 samples were acute and others convalescent; all came from the United States, Italy and Spain. Nucleic acid was either cDNA or gDNA, and it came from T cells, B-cell-depleted T cells, or PBMCs.

Profiled with immunoSEQ multiplex PCR; TCRdb holds only in-frame clones, not every one. The data contain roughly 140,000 clones, approximately 80% of them seen just once; the ten biggest clones take up more than 7%. Germline V gene data show CDR1 as MGHRA and CDR2 as YSYEKL. The CDR3 length is 15 residues. V lost 1 base to trimming and J lost 2 bases, with 12 bases between them. The sequencing sample was made of peripheral blood. This chain uses TRBV4-1 with TRBJ2-7; no clear D. This sequence originates from a human donor with acute or convalescent COVID-19. The donor label of this sample is uncertain. The CDR3, as DNA: TGCGCCAGCAGCCAAGTATGGAGTGGAACCTACGAGCAGTACTTC. This gives the protein CASSQVWSGTYEQYF.